The 5 T cell receptor beta chains below come from one sample, sequenced in a study of T-cell memory formation after mild COVID-19. A single record per CDR3 protein comes from TCRdb applying MiXCR to the 5' RACE reads. The table shows under 150,000 distinct CDR3 sequences, with about a fifth occurring only once. Sample: PBMCs or a T cell subset sorted from them (not recorded which). The receptors originated from a man aged 18 to 29 who had mild COVID-19 (a few samples of this study predate the infection). Cell type and time point are not known.

This clonotype came up a few times. This chain connects TRBV5-5 to TRBJ2-5; 10 bases are a match to TRBD1. This CDR3 comprises 15 residues. Germline V gene sequence: CDR1 SGHKS, CDR2 YYEKEE (reference sequence). The V segment lost 1 base and the J segment 4 bases; nucleotides outside the gene matches: 4. CDR3 nucleotide sequence: TGTGCCAGCAGCTTGAGATGGACAGGGGGAGAGACCCAGTACTTC. It yields the protein CASSLRWTGGETQYF. Variable domain in full (rest from reference TRBV5-5 and TRBJ2-5): DAGVTQSPTHLIKTRGQQVTLRCSPISGHKSVSWYQQVLGQGPQFIFQYYEKEERGRGNFPDRFSARQFPNYSSELNVNALLLGDSALYLCASSLRWTGGETQYFGPGTRLLVL.

V gene TRBV3-1 combines with J gene TRBJ1-5; 7 bases map to TRBD1. CDR1 is LGHDT and CDR2 is YNNKEL in the germline V gene (reference sequence). This CDR3 is built from 13 residues. J gave up 3 bases and V 8 bases, and 4 bases lay outside the gene matches. The CDR3, as DNA: TGTGCCAGCCAGGGACAGCCCAATCAGCCCCAGCATTTT. The encoded protein is CASQGQPNQPQHF.

In its sample, this clonotype was seen a few times. The rearrangement uses TRBV7-2 and TRBJ1-2; a weak D match, TRBD1 (6 bases). CDR1 SGHTA and CDR2 FQGNSA come from the germline V gene. This CDR3 is built from 13 residues. V was shortened by 4 bases and J by 8 bases, with 14 bases between the two germline ends. The CDR3 sequence is CASSSPGALGYTF. Here the CDR3 DNA reads TGTGCCAGCAGCTCCCCGGGGGCGTTAGGCTACACCTTC. Based on the CDR3 plus reference TRBV7-2 and TRBJ1-2, the full variable domain is GAGVSQSPSNKVTEKGKDVELRCDPISGHTALYWYRQSLGQGLEFLIYFQGNSAPDKSGLPSDRFSAERTGGSVSTLTIQRTQQEDSAVYLCASSSPGALGYTFGSGTRLTVV.

The rearrangement uses TRBV4-1 and TRBJ2-1, with TRBD2 matching over 12 bases. The CDR3 consists of 18 residues. The V gene end was trimmed by 6 bases and the J gene end by 5 bases; junction bases not matched to a gene: 14. CDR1 is MGHRA and CDR2 is YSYEKL in the germline V gene. CDR3 DNA: TGCGCCAGCAGTCGACGAACCCAGACTAGCGGGAGTAACAATGAGCAGTTCTTC. Translation gives CASSRRTQTSGSNNEQFF.

The chain joins TRBV5-1 to TRBJ2-1; D remains unclear. Trimming took off 1 base at V and 0 bases at J, with 5 bases between the two ends. The CDR3 loop spans 14 amino acids. CDR1 is SGHRS, CDR2 YFSETQ, per germline. This chain's CDR3 is CASSLWSSYNEQFF. Here the CDR3 DNA reads TGCGCCAGCAGCTTGTGGAGCTCCTACAATGAGCAGTTCTTC.